This T cell receptor beta chain originates from a study of T-cell memory formation after mild COVID-19. Background on the study: TCR clusters mostly belonged to single donors.

UMIs and sample barcodes were carried by the TCR alpha and TCR beta cDNA libraries that 5'RACE produced using constant-segment primers. TCRdb ran MiXCR on the 5' RACE reads and lists one entry per CDR3 protein. Among under 50,000 distinct CDR3 sequences listed, roughly 9% were seen once. Per the germline V gene, CDR1 is MNHEY and CDR2 is SVGAGI. This CDR3 has 14 amino acids. V gave up 6 bases and J gave up 2 bases, with 14 bases separating them. This clonotype was detected only a few times. The material sequenced was PBMCs or a T cell subset sorted from them (not recorded which). The rearrangement uses TRBV6-5 and TRBJ2-7; a weak D match, TRBD1 (6 bases). The receptor comes from an adult woman who had mild COVID-19 (a few samples of this study predate the infection). Cell type and time point are not known. DNA of the CDR3: TGTGCCAGCAGGTACAGGGACGGGGCCTACGAGCAGTACTTC. Residues: CASRYRDGAYEQYF.